This T cell receptor (beta chain) is from a study of beta chain features in type 1 diabetes. Expressed TCRB transcripts were sequenced, since all the RNA that had been isolated was reverse transcribed. Survey-depth immunoSEQ sequencing was used for stem cell-like memory T cells. Using immunoSEQ multiplex PCR, the repertoire was profiled, and TCRdb retains in-frame clones only, with some absent. This table holds approximately 120,000 clones, approximately 37% found once. Study-wide results and limits: The naive, central memory and Treg TCRB repertoires looked more alike in patients than they did in healthy donors. Whatever favoring of shorter templates PCR might show would apply equally to patients and controls.

A word on this clone: Its antigen is unidentified.

The CDR3 is 16 amino acids. Trimming took 11 bases from V and 4 from J; bases not matched to a gene: 14. The germline V gene has CDR1 SEHNR and CDR2 FQNEAQ (reference sequence). This receptor was taken from a woman aged 18-30 years in good health. Sequencing input: stem cell memory CD4+ T cells from blood. The V gene is TRBV7-9, the J gene TRBJ2-2; 9 bases fit TRBD2. This chain's CDR3 is CAPALGPSGTTGELFF. In nucleotides, the CDR3 is TGTGCCCCCGCCCTAGGACCTAGCGGGACCACCGGGGAGCTGTTTTTT.